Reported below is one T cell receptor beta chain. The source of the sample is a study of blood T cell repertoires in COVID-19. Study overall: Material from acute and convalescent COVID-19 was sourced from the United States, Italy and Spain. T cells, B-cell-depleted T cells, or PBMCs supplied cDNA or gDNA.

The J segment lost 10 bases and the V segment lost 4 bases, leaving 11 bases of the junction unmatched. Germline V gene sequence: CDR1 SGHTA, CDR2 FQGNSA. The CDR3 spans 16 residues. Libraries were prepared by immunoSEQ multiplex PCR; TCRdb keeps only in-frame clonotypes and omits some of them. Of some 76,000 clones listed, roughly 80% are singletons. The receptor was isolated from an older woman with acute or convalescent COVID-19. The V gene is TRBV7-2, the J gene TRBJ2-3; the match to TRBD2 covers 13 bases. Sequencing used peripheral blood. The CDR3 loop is CASSSIPGTSGVSQYF. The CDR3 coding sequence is TGTGCCAGCAGCTCGATTCCCGGGACTAGCGGGGTATCGCAGTATTTT. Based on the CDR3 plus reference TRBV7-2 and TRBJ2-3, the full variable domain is GAGVSQSPSNKVTEKGKDVELRCDPISGHTALYWYRQSLGQGLEFLIYFQGNSAPDKSGLPSDRFSAERTGGSVSTLTIQRTQQEDSAVYLCASSSIPGTSGVSQYFGPGTRLTVL.